One and the same sample provided the 23 T cell receptor beta chains below, sequenced in a study of regulatory T cells in long-lasting Graves disease. Indicated time point: newly diagnosed GD, antithyroid drugs for less than 3 months. Extracted RNA from PBMCs served as the source of the TCR library. Investigators prepared the TCR beta libraries by applying iRepertoire HTBI primers and Arm-PCR of CDR3 regions. MiXCR, run by TCRdb on the multiplex PCR reads, gives a single entry per CDR3 protein. The sample lists about 430,000 distinct CDR3 sequences, 14% to 15% occurring once. Separately, the same data were catalogued under a study of T cells in Graves' hyperthyroidism and ophthalmopathy.

The sample in question was peripheral blood mononuclear cells (PBMCs), obtained at new diagnosis, from a patient treated with antithyroid drugs. The receptors come from a woman in her forties with Graves disease.

This clonotype was counted many times. This rearrangement joins TRBV29-1 to TRBJ2-5; 8 nucleotides match TRBD2. CDR1 and CDR2 from the germline V gene are SQVTM and ANQGSEA. The CDR3 length is 19 residues. V lost 2 bases and J lost 6; bases outside the gene matches: 23. CDR3 bases: TGCAGCGTTGAATGGAGGACGGTCATTGACGGGAGGGCCGATCAGACCCAGTACTTC. Protein sequence: CSVEWRTVIDGRADQTQYF.

With respect to this clonotype: A far larger clone lies a single base away; this is likely a read error. The chain joins TRBV7-6 to TRBJ1-1, with unresolved D. The CDR3 contains 13 residues. Trimming shortened V by 2 bases and J by 3 bases, and 7 bases separated the two germline ends. Germline V lookup: CDR1 SGHVS, CDR2 FNYEAQ. The CDR3 sequence is CASSLWEDTEAFF. The CDR3 coding sequence is TGTGCCAGCAGCTTATGGGAGGACACTGAAGCTTTCTTT. The full variable domain, in which reference TRBV7-6 and TRBJ1-1 provide the parts outside the CDR3, is GAGVSQSPRYKVTKRGQDVALRCDPISGHVSLYWYRQALGQGPEFLTYFNYEAQQDKSGLPNDRFSAERPEGSISTLTIQRTEQRDSAMYRCASSLWEDTEAFFGQGTRLTVV.

This clonotype showed up many times. This chain uses TRBV3-1 with TRBJ2-7; no definite D call. The CDR3 consists of 12 residues. Per the germline V gene, CDR1 is LGHDT and CDR2 is YNNKEL (reference sequence). V lost 5 bases to trimming and J lost 3 bases, with 8 bases between them. The CDR3 protein is CASSIAGYEQYF. The DNA for the CDR3 is TGTGCCAGCAGCATCGCCGGCTACGAGCAGTACTTC.

On this clonotype itself: A much larger clone lies a single base off, so this may be a read error. The chain recombines TRBV7-2 with TRBJ2-1; D gene ambiguous. Germline V gene sequence: CDR1 SGHTA, CDR2 FQGNSA. The CDR3 consists of 15 residues. Here the CDR3 DNA reads TGTGCCAGCACCACCGGCGAAATCTCCTACAATGAGCAGTCCTTC. This gives the protein CASTTGEISYNEQSF.

This clonotype was detected only a few times. For the CDR3, the DNA is TGCAGTGCGTTGTTTGGGGATGAGCAGTTCTTC. It encodes CSALFGDEQFF. The genes are TRBV20-1 and TRBJ2-1; D is unresolved. Looked up from germline, CDR1 is DFQATT and CDR2 is SNEGSKA (reference sequence). V was cut by 6 bases and J by 8 bases, with 11 bases left in between. This CDR3 contains 11 residues.

At least ten counts were recorded for this clonotype. V usage is TRBV5-1 and J usage is TRBJ1-2, with TRBD1 as a possible D gene (6 bases). Deletions cut 4 bases from V and 0 bases from J, with 10 bases between. This CDR3 comprises 14 residues. CDR1 is SGHRS and CDR2 is YFSETQ in the germline V gene. The CDR3 is CASSTDSTNYGYTF. For the CDR3, the DNA is TGCGCCAGCAGCACGGACAGCACTAACTATGGCTACACCTTC. The full variable domain, in which reference TRBV5-1 and TRBJ1-2 provide the parts outside the CDR3, is KAGVTQTPRYLIKTRGQQVTLSCSPISGHRSVSWYQQTPGQGLQFLFEYFSETQRNKGNFPGRFSGRQFSNSRSEMNVSTLELGDSALYLCASSTDSTNYGYTFGSGTRLTVV.

There are many counts of this clonotype. The chain recombines TRBV10-2 with TRBJ1-1, with a possible D match to TRBD1 (6 bases). The CDR3 has 15 amino acids. V lost 9 bases and J 1 base, leaving 18 bases between the germline ends. Germline V gene lookup returns CDR1 WSHSY and CDR2 SAAADI. The CDR3 sequence: CASSFQGPPNTEAFF. DNA of the CDR3: TGCGCCAGTTCCTTCCAGGGGCCCCCGAACACTGAAGCTTTCTTT.

This clonotype appeared many times. The chain employs TRBV2 and TRBJ2-2; 9 nucleotides agree with TRBD2. J gave up 4 bases and V 7 bases, and 10 bases lay outside the gene matches. CDR3 length equals 16 residues. CDR1 is SNHLY, CDR2 FYNNEI, per germline. The CDR3 sequence is CASTERSGRITGELFF. CDR3 sequence (DNA): TGTGCCAGCACCGAACGTAGCGGGAGAATCACCGGGGAGCTGTTTTTT. Looking up the rest from reference TRBV2 and TRBJ2-2 gives the full variable domain: EPEVTQTPSHQVTQMGQEVILRCVPISNHLYFYWYRQILGQKVEFLVSFYNNEISEKSEIFDDQFSVERPDGSNFTLKIRSTKLEDSAMYFCASTERSGRITGELFFGEGSRLTVL.

Ten or more counts support this clonotype. This chain connects TRBV6-1 to TRBJ2-3; either TRBD1 or TRBD2 may fit D (7 bases each). Trimming left V 6 bases short and J 3 bases short, with 16 bases between. The CDR3 covers 15 residues. The V gene's germline CDR1 is MNHNS and CDR2 SASEGT. The CDR3 region has the DNA TGTGCCAGCAGCCAACGACAGGGAGGGACAGATACGCAGTATTTT. It translates to CASSQRQGGTDTQYF.

This clonotype was detected many times. The J gene is TRBJ2-3, the V gene TRBV7-8, with 11 bases fitting TRBD1. Germline CDR1 and CDR2: SGHVS and FQNEAQ. The CDR3 has 19 residues. The trim removed 5 bases at V and 3 bases at J, leaving 16 bases unmatched. In nucleotides, the CDR3 is TGTGCCAGCAGCCCCGGGACAGGGGGAGGAGTGGTTAGTACAGATACGCAGTATTTT. This translates into CASSPGTGGGVVSTDTQYF.

This clonotype appeared a few times. The chain links TRBV19 to TRBJ2-7; tentative D call: TRBD2 (6 bases). The CDR3 loop spans 13 amino acids. The germline gives CDR1 LNHDA, CDR2 SQIVND (reference sequence). V was clipped by 6 bases and J by 3 bases, with 12 bases between them. The CDR3 is CASRPPTSYEQYF. The CDR3, as DNA: TGTGCCAGTAGGCCCCCGACTAGCTACGAGCAGTACTTC.

This clonotype was observed many times. The rearrangement uses TRBV28 and TRBJ2-7; TRBD2 matches at 9 bases. Per germline, CDR1 MDHEN and CDR2 SYDVKM. V was pared by 3 bases and J by 7 bases, with 13 bases of the junction left unmatched. This CDR3 comprises 16 residues. The CDR3 DNA reads TGTGCCAGCAGTTTCGATTCAAGCGGGAGGCCCAGGGAGCAGTACTTC. Encoded protein: CASSFDSSGRPREQYF.

The gene calls are TRBV3-1 and TRBJ2-7; D perhaps matches TRBD2 (5 bases). The CDR3 is 17 amino acids. The V end was cut by 0 bases, the J end by 0 bases, with 15 bases between. Germline V gene data show CDR1 as LGHDT and CDR2 as YNNKEL (reference sequence). This CDR3 reads CASSQDWESVSSYEQYF. CDR3 bases: TGTGCCAGCAGCCAAGATTGGGAGAGCGTTAGCTCCTACGAGCAGTACTTC.

This clonotype was seen repeatedly, ten times or more. V gene TRBV4-3 combines with J gene TRBJ1-2; D uncertain. In germline, CDR1 is LGHNA, CDR2 YSLEER. The CDR3 runs to 14 residues. Deletions cut 0 bases from V and 2 bases from J, with 7 bases between. CDR3 sequence (DNA): TGCGCCAGCAGCCAAGATTCAGGAAACTATGGCTACACCTTC. Protein product: CASSQDSGNYGYTF.

This clonotype was recorded many times. The chain carries TRBV7-9 and TRBJ2-3; 7 nucleotides agree with TRBD1. CDR3 length: 16 amino acids. Germline values: CDR1 SEHNR, CDR2 FQNEAQ (reference sequence). V lost 6 bases, J lost 3 bases, and 12 bases stayed unmatched. CDR3 sequence reads: CASRSSGTALTDTQYF. CDR3 coding DNA: TGTGCCAGCAGATCCTCCGGGACAGCCCTAACAGATACGCAGTATTTT.

This clonotype was counted only a few times. J is TRBJ2-1 and V is TRBV6-2 or TRBV6-3; weak D call: TRBD2 (6 bases). CDR1 MNHEY and CDR2 SVGEGT come from the germline V gene. The CDR3 sequence is 14 residues long. V lost 6 bases to trimming and J lost 5 bases, with 14 bases between them. The CDR3 DNA is TGTGCCAGCAGGCGGGGCGGAAATAACAATGAGCAGTTCTTC. Residues: CASRRGGNNNEQFF.

This clonotype has ten or more counts. The V call is TRBV6-1, the J call TRBJ2-6; D is unresolved. CDR1 and CDR2 from the germline V gene are MNHNS and SASEGT. With 5 bases removed from V and 2 bases from J, the gap between germline ends came to 13 bases. The CDR3 has 16 residues. For the CDR3, the DNA is TGTGCCAGCAGTAAGAGGAGCAAAGCTGGGGCCAACGTCCTGACTTTC. Residues: CASSKRSKAGANVLTF.

The sample holds a few counts of this clonotype. The chain carries TRBV5-1 and TRBJ1-4, with D possibly TRBD1 on 5 matching bases. The germline gives CDR1 SGHRS, CDR2 YFSETQ. The CDR3 sequence is 16 residues long. Trimming stripped 0 bases from V and 3 bases from J, with 12 bases between. The CDR3 here is CASSLAGWGPNEKLFF. The CDR3 DNA follows: TGCGCCAGCAGCTTGGCAGGGTGGGGACCTAATGAAAAACTGTTTTTT.

This clonotype was found many times. The rearrangement uses TRBV2 and TRBJ2-5; D uncertain. V lost 2 bases and J 2 bases, leaving 6 bases between the germline ends. Germline V gene data show CDR1 as SNHLY and CDR2 as FYNNEI. CDR3 length equals 13 residues. The CDR3 DNA follows: TGTGCCAGCAGTGAATTTAGGCAAGAGACCCAGTACTTC. This sequence encodes CASSEFRQETQYF. The full variable domain, with the rest looked up from reference TRBV2 and TRBJ2-5, is EPEVTQTPSHQVTQMGQEVILRCVPISNHLYFYWYRQILGQKVEFLVSFYNNEISEKSEIFDDQFSVERPDGSNFTLKIRSTKLEDSAMYFCASSEFRQETQYFGPGTRLLVL.

This clonotype was seen many times. The rearrangement joins TRBV5-4 to TRBJ2-7; D remains unclear. The CDR3 runs to 14 residues. Germline lookup yields CDR1 SGHNT and CDR2 YYREEE (reference sequence). V lost 0 bases to trimming and J lost 6 bases, with 13 bases between them. The CDR3 reads CASSLVLGASEQYF. CDR3 coding DNA: TGTGCCAGCAGCTTGGTTTTGGGTGCAAGCGAGCAGTACTTC.

This clonotype showed up just a few times. This sequence joins TRBV20-1 and TRBJ1-1; TRBD1 agrees at 9 bases. With 2 bases clipped from V and 12 bases from J, the junction kept 7 bases outside the gene matches. The germline gives CDR1 DFQATT, CDR2 SNEGSKA (reference sequence). The CDR3 consists of 12 residues. The CDR3 region is CSARPIGTGTFF. CDR3 nucleotides: TGCAGTGCTAGACCAATCGGGACAGGGACTTTCTTT.

The chain links TRBV6-1 to TRBJ2-1; D possibly corresponds to TRBD1 (6 bases). This CDR3 comprises 13 residues. Germline assignment: CDR1 MNHNS and CDR2 SASEGT. Trimming pared 8 bases from V and 5 bases from J, leaving 13 bases between. The CDR3 is CASADDRNNEQFF. CDR3 sequence (DNA): TGTGCCAGCGCCGATGACAGGAACAATGAGCAGTTCTTC.

This rearrangement joins TRBV4-1 to TRBJ2-1; D is undetermined. The germline gives CDR1 MGHRA, CDR2 YSYEKL. The CDR3 loop spans 13 amino acids. Trimming removed 3 bases at V and 4 bases at J, with 7 bases between. The CDR3 reads CASSHPGYNEQFF. DNA for the CDR3: TGCGCCAGCAGCCACCCCGGATACAATGAGCAGTTCTTC.